The 25 T cell receptor beta chains listed next were all sequenced from one sample in a study of graft-versus-host responses after intestinal transplantation. Profiling relied on immunoSEQ multiplex PCR, and the TCRdb table lists in-frame clones only, not all of them. The sample holds tens of thousands of clones, less than 95% seen once. These TCRs are of unknown antigen specificity. The starting material was unstimulated CD4+ T cells sorted from spleen or lymph node cells, obtained before transplant. These receptors came from a human donor who was the organ donor for an intestinal transplant.

The rearrangement links TRBV4-2 to TRBJ1-5; D is unresolved. Germline CDR1 LGHNA, CDR2 YNFKEQ. Deletions cut 0 bases from V and 0 bases from J, with 3 bases between. The CDR3 covers 14 residues. This CDR3 is CASSQDGSNQPQHF. The DNA for the CDR3 is TGTGCCAGCAGCCAAGACGGTAGCAATCAGCCCCAGCATTTT.

This chain connects TRBV28 to TRBJ1-2, with 10 nucleotides matching TRBD1. From germline, CDR1 is MDHEN and CDR2 SYDVKM. This CDR3 has 17 residues. V was clipped by 6 bases and J by 7 bases; unmatched bases: 17. CDR3 bases: TGTGCCAGCAGAGGATCCGGGACAGGGGAGCCTGTCCGTGGCTACACCTTC. Protein sequence: CASRGSGTGEPVRGYTF.

This chain uses TRBV6-5 with TRBJ1-1, with D unclear. V was trimmed by 2 bases and J by 0 bases, leaving 10 bases between them. The CDR3 length is 15 residues. CDR1 and CDR2 (germline): MNHEY, SVGAGI. CDR3 residues: CASSYDAVLNTEAFF. DNA of the CDR3: TGTGCCAGCAGTTACGATGCAGTGCTGAACACTGAAGCTTTCTTT.

Written as DNA, the CDR3 is TGTGCCAGCAGCTTAGCCGCCCGGTTGTATAATTCACCCCTCCACTTT. Translation gives CASSLAARLYNSPLHF. The V gene is TRBV11-2, the J gene TRBJ1-6; D is uncertain. The CDR3 consists of 16 residues. Germline CDR1 and CDR2: SGHAT and FQNNGV. Trimming removed 1 base at V and 4 bases at J, with 11 bases between.

This rearrangement joins TRBV11-2 to TRBJ2-1, with D perhaps being TRBD1 or TRBD2 (5 bases each). The CDR3 is 17 amino acids. V was shortened by 5 bases and J by 14 bases, with 31 bases between the two germline ends. CDR1 is SGHAT and CDR2 is FQNNGV in the germline V gene. This CDR3 is CASSPLDFRDLPNGEFF. CDR3 nucleotide sequence: TGTGCCAGCAGCCCCTTGGACTTTCGGGACCTACCTAACGGGGAGTTCTTC.

The V gene is TRBV6-1, the J gene TRBJ2-7, with D perhaps TRBD1 or TRBD2 (6 bases each). The CDR3 consists of 14 residues. Trimming removed 3 bases at V and 3 bases at J, with 12 bases between. In germline, CDR1 is MNHNS, CDR2 SASEGT. The CDR3 loop is CASSEGGSYYEQYF. DNA of the CDR3: TGTGCCAGCAGTGAGGGGGGCAGTTACTACGAGCAGTACTTC.

The J gene is TRBJ2-7, the V gene TRBV19, with a weak D call TRBD2 (5 bases). The germline gives CDR1 LNHDA, CDR2 SQIVND (reference sequence). The V end lost 11 bases, the J end lost 5 bases, and 28 bases lay between the germline ends. There are 16 residues in the CDR3. CDR3 amino acids: CAGEYIRALRLDEQYF. In DNA form, the CDR3 reads TGTGCCGGGGAGTACATTAGGGCTCTCCGGCTTGACGAGCAGTACTTC.

This sequence joins TRBV15 and TRBJ2-1; D uncertain. The CDR3 loop spans 13 amino acids. Trimming pared 0 bases from V and 6 bases from J, leaving 6 bases between. Germline V gene data show CDR1 as LNHNV and CDR2 as YYDKDF (reference sequence). CDR3 residues: CATSRDPSNEQFF. The CDR3 DNA reads TGTGCCACCAGCAGAGATCCATCCAATGAGCAGTTCTTC.

This clone is a singleton in its sample. The chain recombines TRBV6-6 with TRBJ2-7, with D tentatively TRBD1 or TRBD2 (6 bases each). Trimming left V 2 bases short and J 4 bases short, with 12 bases between. Germline CDR1 MNHNY, CDR2 SVGAGI (reference sequence). The CDR3 is made up of 14 amino acids. The chain's CDR3 is CASSYGRGGYEQYF. The CDR3 DNA is TGTGCCAGCAGTTACGGCAGGGGAGGATACGAGCAGTACTTC.

The chain links TRBV7-9 to TRBJ2-5; TRBD2 aligns across 14 bases. With 5 bases clipped from V and 4 bases from J, the junction kept 9 bases outside the gene matches. Germline assignment: CDR1 SEHNR and CDR2 FQNEAQ (reference sequence). This CDR3 spans 17 amino acids. The CDR3 DNA reads TGTGCCAGCAGCGGGACTAGCGGGGGCGCCGGGTTAGAGACCCAGTACTTC. Translated: CASSGTSGGAGLETQYF.

V is TRBV5-1 and J is TRBJ1-2, with a weak D call TRBD1 (5 bases). V was trimmed by 2 bases and J by 3 bases, leaving 11 bases between them. This CDR3 region has 14 residues. From germline, CDR1 is SGHRS and CDR2 YFSETQ. CDR3 coding DNA: TGCGCCAGCAGCTTAGACAGAGACTACTATGGCTACACCTTC. Translating gives CASSLDRDYYGYTF. Full variable domain (missing parts from reference TRBV5-1 and TRBJ1-2): KAGVTQTPRYLIKTRGQQVTLSCSPISGHRSVSWYQQTPGQGLQFLFEYFSETQRNKGNFPGRFSGRQFSNSRSEMNVSTLELGDSALYLCASSLDRDYYGYTFGSGTRLTVV.

J is TRBJ2-1 and V is TRBV6-1; TRBD2 matches 7 bases. Trimming at V came to 2 bases and at J to 3 bases, leaving 10 bases not matched to a gene. CDR1 and CDR2 (germline): MNHNS, SASEGT. This CDR3 has 17 amino acids. In nucleotides, the CDR3 is TGTGCCAGCAGTGAACCTCGGGACTACCGAATCTACAATGAGCAGTTCTTC. It yields the protein CASSEPRDYRIYNEQFF.

The genes are TRBV5-1 and TRBJ1-1; no firm D call. The V end lost 0 bases, the J end lost 1 base, and 4 bases lay between the germline ends. CDR3 size: 13 residues. Per the germline V gene, CDR1 is SGHRS and CDR2 is YFSETQ. The CDR3 bases are TGCGCCAGCAGCTTGGACCCGAACACTGAAGCTTTCTTT. As protein: CASSLDPNTEAFF. Based on the CDR3 plus reference TRBV5-1 and TRBJ1-1, the full variable domain is KAGVTQTPRYLIKTRGQQVTLSCSPISGHRSVSWYQQTPGQGLQFLFEYFSETQRNKGNFPGRFSGRQFSNSRSEMNVSTLELGDSALYLCASSLDPNTEAFFGQGTRLTVV.

The CDR3 reads CSAGQRETQYF. DNA of the CDR3: TGCAGTGCTGGCCAGAGGGAGACCCAGTACTTC. The chain is built from TRBV20-1 and TRBJ2-5; D unresolved. This CDR3 is 11 amino acids long. V dropped 5 bases and J dropped 5 bases, with 9 bases sitting between them. The germline V gene has CDR1 DFQATT and CDR2 SNEGSKA (reference sequence).

The J gene is TRBJ1-2, the V gene TRBV5-4; 9 positions match TRBD1. Unmatched junction bases numbered 10, after V lost 1 base and J lost 0 bases. Germline CDR1 reads SGHNT; CDR2 reads YYREEE (reference sequence). CDR3 length: 18 amino acids. The CDR3 coding sequence is TGTGCCAGCAGCTTGCCCACCGGGACAGGGTATTCTAACTATGGCTACACCTTC. Translated: CASSLPTGTGYSNYGYTF.

In nucleotides, the CDR3 is TGCGCCAGCAGCCCGGGACTAGCGGGGGGTTTGGAGCAGTACTTC. Translating it yields CASSPGLAGGLEQYF. V gene TRBV5-1 combines with J gene TRBJ2-7; 15 bases fit TRBD2. CDR3 size: 15 residues. The germline gives CDR1 SGHRS, CDR2 YFSETQ. The junction had 6 bases not matched to a gene; V was cut back by 4 bases and J by 7 bases.

V gene TRBV5-4 combines with J gene TRBJ1-3, with D tentatively TRBD1 (5 bases). Germline V gives CDR1 SGHNT, CDR2 YYREEE (reference sequence). The CDR3 is 17 residues long. V was shortened by 4 bases and J by 0 bases, with 17 bases between the two germline ends. CDR3 amino acids: CASSERAGVNSGNTIYF. The DNA of the CDR3 is TGTGCCAGCAGCGAAAGGGCGGGGGTGAACTCTGGAAACACCATATATTTT.

The chain couples TRBV7-2 to TRBJ2-3, with TRBD2 matching over 8 bases. Germline values: CDR1 SGHTA, CDR2 FQGNSA. The CDR3 has 17 amino acids. V lost 1 base and J lost 2; bases outside the gene matches: 8. In DNA, the CDR3 is TGTGCCAGCAGCTTAGATTCCACGGGGGGGCCCACAGATACGCAGTATTTT. Amino acids: CASSLDSTGGPTDTQYF.

The V gene is TRBV6-1, the J gene TRBJ1-5; 9 nucleotides match TRBD1. This CDR3 region has 15 residues. Germline V gene lookup returns CDR1 MNHNS and CDR2 SASEGT. V gave up 10 bases and J gave up 3 bases; unmatched junction bases: 10. The CDR3: CAISFGTGNNQPQHF. The CDR3 DNA sequence: TGTGCCATCTCTTTCGGGACAGGGAACAATCAGCCCCAGCATTTT.

The gene calls are TRBV9 and TRBJ2-4, with a tentative D call TRBD2 (6 bases). The CDR3 consists of 15 residues. Trimming left V 2 bases short and J 8 bases short, with 17 bases between. Germline loops: CDR1 SGDLS, CDR2 YYNGEE. This CDR3 is CASSVYGSGEDIQYF. The CDR3 coding sequence is TGTGCCAGCAGCGTTTATGGGTCGGGGGAGGACATTCAGTACTTC. Full variable domain (missing parts from reference TRBV9 and TRBJ2-4): DSGVTQTPKHLITATGQRVTLRCSPRSGDLSVYWYQQSLDQGLQFLIQYYNGEERAKGNILERFSAQQFPDLHSELNLSSLELGDSALYFCASSVYGSGEDIQYFGAGTRLSVL.

The J gene is TRBJ2-2, the V gene TRBV7-3; 9 bases match TRBD1. J gave up 1 base and V 2 bases, and 2 bases lay outside the gene matches. CDR3 length: 16 amino acids. Germline V gives CDR1 SGHTA, CDR2 FQGTGA. The CDR3 nucleotides read TGTGCCAGCAGCTTACAGGGACAGGGGAACACCGGGGAGCTGTTTTTT. Its translation is CASSLQGQGNTGELFF.

The V call is TRBV28, the J call TRBJ2-7; unclear D gene. With 7 bases removed from V and 2 bases from J, the gap between germline ends came to 12 bases. The CDR3 contains 13 residues. From germline, CDR1 is MDHEN and CDR2 SYDVKM. The CDR3, as DNA: TGTGCCAGCACCCCAGACCGAGCCTACGAGCAGTACTTC. It specifies CASTPDRAYEQYF.

This chain joins TRBV6-1 and TRBJ2-5; 10 bases match TRBD2. Germline V gives CDR1 MNHNS, CDR2 SASEGT. The CDR3 loop spans 14 amino acids. The junction had 7 bases not matched to a gene; V was cut back by 7 bases and J by 5 bases. The CDR3 spells CASTLAGVRETQYF. The CDR3 coding sequence is TGTGCCAGCACTCTAGCGGGGGTACGGGAGACCCAGTACTTC.

The V call is TRBV5-6, the J call TRBJ1-5; TRBD1 matches 7 bases. The V segment lost 1 base and the J segment 9 bases; nucleotides outside the gene matches: 16. This CDR3 comprises 17 residues. Germline V CDR1 and CDR2: SGHDT, YYEEEE. The CDR3 loop is CASSLSSETGLYRPQHF. CDR3 nucleotides: TGTGCCAGCAGCTTGAGTTCCGAGACAGGGTTGTATCGGCCCCAGCATTTT.

The chain uses TRBV28 and TRBJ1-1; no clear D. This CDR3 contains 12 residues. The V gene's germline CDR1 is MDHEN and CDR2 SYDVKM. Trimming took 6 bases from V and 1 from J, leaving 6 bases between them. The DNA for the CDR3 is TGTGCCAGCAGCCAGAGGAACACTGAAGCTTTCTTT. Its translation is CASSQRNTEAFF. The full variable domain, in which reference TRBV28 and TRBJ1-1 provide the parts outside the CDR3, is DVKVTQSSRYLVKRTGEKVFLECVQDMDHENMFWYRQDPGLGLRLIYFSYDVKMKEKGDIPEGYSVSREKKERFSLILESASTNQTSMYLCASSQRNTEAFFGQGTRLTVV.